This T cell receptor beta chain was retrieved from a study of CD8+ T cells in alopecia areata. Lesional scalp tissue (obtained by punch biopsy) and peripheral blood were collected from alopecia areata patients. cDNA serving as the sequencing template came from extracted, reverse transcribed RNA. The method was immunoSEQ multiplex PCR; TCRdb's version includes in-frame clones alone and lacks a portion of them. There are 150,000 or so clones in the sample; 45% to 55% occur only once, and less than 20% lies in the top ten. The V end lost 11 bases, the J end lost 5 bases, and 12 bases lay between the germline ends. The germline CDR1 and CDR2 sequences are SGHVS and FQNEAQ. The CDR3 loop spans 11 amino acids.

V and J are TRBV7-8 and TRBJ1-1; D remains unclear. This clonotype was sampled from a human donor with alopecia areata. The sample here was CD8+ T cells sorted from blood, taken at week 0. This chain's CDR3 is CAFEVVTEAFF. The CDR3 bases are TGTGCCTTCGAGGTTGTGACTGAAGCTTTCTTT.